The rows below give T cell receptor beta chains drawn from one sample of a study of Graves' ophthalmopathy and Graves' hyperthyroidism. TCRdb called the multiplex PCR reads again in MiXCR, with one record for every CDR3 protein. Among approximately 380,000 distinct CDR3 sequences listed, approximately 21% were seen once. What was sequenced was peripheral blood. The receptors were gathered from a woman younger than 30 with stable Graves' hyperthyroidism. CDR3s include the opening cysteine and the closing phenylalanine or tryptophan. Fields, in order: V gene, D gene, clone size, J gene, CDR3 DNA, CDR3 protein. A D gene is named only where the DNA matches it firmly. A clone size is listed for some rows: how often the clone was seen (once, few, many), or a class if it is expanded.

TRBV30	TRBD1	.	TRBJ1-2	TGTGCCTGGAGTCCCCGGACAGGGGGCGGCTACACCTTC	CAWSPRTGGGYTF
TRBV24-1	TRBD2	many	TRBJ2-2	TGTGCCACCAGTGATCCCCCTTCCGGGAGGGCCGGCACCGGGGAGCTGTTTTTT	CATSDPPSGRAGTGELFF
TRBV5-1	.	many	TRBJ2-7	TGCGCCAGCAGCTTTGACACCCCCTACGAGCAGTACTTC	CASSFDTPYEQYF
TRBV20-1	.	few	TRBJ1-5	TGCAGTGCTAGGGGGGGTTATAGCAATCAGCCCCAGCATTTT	CSARGGYSNQPQHF
TRBV28	TRBD1	many	TRBJ2-3	TGTGCCAGCAGTTCCCCGAGGGGACAGGGTCTGTTAGATACGCAGTATTTT	CASSSPRGQGLLDTQYF
TRBV11-2	TRBD2	many	TRBJ2-7	TGTGCCAGCAGCTTAGAAGGACTAGCGACCTACGAGCAGTACTTC	CASSLEGLATYEQYF
TRBV28	.	few	TRBJ1-5	TGTGCCAGCAGTACAGGGTCGCACCAGCCCCAGCATTTT	CASSTGSHQPQHF
TRBV2	.	many	TRBJ2-7	TGTGCCAGCAGAGGACAGATGATCTCCTACGAGCAGTACTTC	CASRGQMISYEQYF
TRBV5-1	.	.	TRBJ1-1	TGCGCCAGCAGTGGGAGTTCTGAAGCTTTCTTT	CASSGSSEAFF
TRBV6-4	.	many	TRBJ1-2	TGTGCCAGCAGTGAGGATATCTATGGCTACACCTTC	CASSEDIYGYTF
TRBV10-3	TRBD1	many	TRBJ2-7	TGTGCCATCAGTGACCCGACAGGGGGCATCTACGAGCAGTACTTC	CAISDPTGGIYEQYF
TRBV6-1	TRBD2	many	TRBJ2-4	TGTGCCAGCATGCGACTAGCCGGATCCCTAGCCAAAAACATTCAGTACTTC	CASMRLAGSLAKNIQYF
TRBV20-1	TRBD1	many	TRBJ1-1	TGCAGTGCTAGAGATCCGTCAGGGGGCGGCACTGAAGCTTTCTTT	CSARDPSGGGTEAFF
TRBV20-1	.	many	TRBJ2-7	TGCAGTGCTTATCCCCCGGCTTCCTACGAGCAGTACTTC	CSAYPPASYEQYF
TRBV27	TRBD2	few	TRBJ2-5	TGTGCCAGCAGTTTAACGGTAGTAGCGGGGGGGCTTGAGACCCAGTACTTC	CASSLTVVAGGLETQYF
TRBV11-2	TRBD1	many	TRBJ1-6	TGTGCCAGCAGCTCCACAGGGGGGACTTCACCCCTCCACTTT	CASSSTGGTSPLHF
TRBV29-1	.	many	TRBJ1-5	TGCAGCGCCGTGGACGGTGATAGCAATCAGCCCCAGCATTTT	CSAVDGDSNQPQHF
TRBV6-1	TRBD1	many	TRBJ1-2	TGTGCCAGCAGTGAAGCCCCCGGGACAGGGGGCTATGGCTACACCTTC	CASSEAPGTGGYGYTF
TRBV6-5	TRBD1	many	TRBJ1-1	TGTGCCAGCAGTCTGGGACAGGGGAGCACTGAAGCTTTCTTT	CASSLGQGSTEAFF
TRBV13	.	many	TRBJ2-4	TGTGCCAGCAGCTTAAATCCGCTGGGCGGCCTAGCCAAAAACATTCAGTACTTC	CASSLNPLGGLAKNIQYF
TRBV10-3	.	many	TRBJ2-7	TGTGCCATCAGTGTTGACAGTCGCGAGCAGTACTTC	CAISVDSREQYF
TRBV28	.	few	TRBJ2-6	TGTGCCAGCGGGAGCCCCGGGCGGTCTGGGGCCAACGTCCTGACTTTC	CASGSPGRSGANVLTF
TRBV6-2/TRBV6-3	TRBD2	many	TRBJ2-2	TGTGCCAGCAGTGCCTCGCGTAGCGGGATGGGTACCGGGGAGCTGTTTTTT	CASSASRSGMGTGELFF
TRBV20-1	TRBD2	many	TRBJ2-2	TGCAGTGCTAGAATATCTAGCGGGAGCGACACCGGGGAGCTGTTTTTT	CSARISSGSDTGELFF
TRBV28	TRBD1	.	TRBJ1-2	TGTGCCAGCAGGCCGACAGGGGACCCTTATGGCTACACCTTC	CASRPTGDPYGYTF
TRBV6-1	.	many	TRBJ2-2	TGTGCCACCTTCCACAGAAACACCGGGGAGCTGTTTTTT	CATFHRNTGELFF
TRBV11-2	.	many	TRBJ2-7	TGTGCCAGCAGCTTACCTTCTCAGGGTTACTCCTACGAGCAGTACTTC	CASSLPSQGYSYEQYF
TRBV28	TRBD1	once	TRBJ1-1	TGTGCTAGCAGCTTACACAGGGGGTCCACTGAAGCTTTCTTT	CASSLHRGSTEAFF
TRBV30	.	many	TRBJ1-1	TGTGCCTGGAGCTACCCAGCTGAAGCTTTCTTT	CAWSYPAEAFF
TRBV7-2	TRBD2	many	TRBJ2-7	TGTGCCAGCAGCCCCGTGACTAGCGGACTCTACGAGCAGTACTTC	CASSPVTSGLYEQYF
TRBV12-3/TRBV12-4	.	.	TRBJ2-2	TGTGCCAGCAGTTTTAGGGGGTCGGAGACCGGGGAGCTGTTTTTT	CASSFRGSETGELFF
TRBV4-2	.	many	TRBJ1-1	TGTGCCAGCAGCCGCCCGGGGCAGAACACTGAAGCTTTCTTT	CASSRPGQNTEAFF
TRBV28	TRBD1	.	TRBJ2-2	TGTGCCAGCAGTCCCCGGACAGGTGGCGGGGAGCTGTTTTTT	CASSPRTGGGELFF
TRBV6-1	TRBD1	.	TRBJ1-1	TGTGCCAGCACCCTGGACAGGGTTATCACTGAAGCTTTCTTT	CASTLDRVITEAFF
TRBV2	.	.	TRBJ1-2	TGTGCCAGCATCGATCGCTATGGCTACACCTTC	CASIDRYGYTF
TRBV29-1	.	.	TRBJ1-1	TGCAGCGTTCGGGGGTCCTCGGCGCTGAACACTGAAGCTTTCTTT	CSVRGSSALNTEAFF
TRBV20-1	TRBD2	many	TRBJ2-2	TGCAGTGCTAGAGATACCCTAGCGGCGAACACCGGGGAGCTGTTTTTT	CSARDTLAANTGELFF
TRBV20-1	.	many	TRBJ2-5	TGCAGTGCTAGACAGGGGAGGACCCAGTACTTC	CSARQGRTQYF
TRBV7-9	.	many	TRBJ2-5	TGTGCCAGCAGCTTAGCGGTCCGCGAGGCCCAGTACTTC	CASSLAVREAQYF
TRBV12-3/TRBV12-4	.	.	TRBJ1-5	TGTGCCAGCAGTTTAAACAGGGTGGTTGATCAGCCCCAGCATTTT	CASSLNRVVDQPQHF
TRBV27	.	few	TRBJ2-2	TGTGCCAGCAGTTTAATGGCTGGAGGGGAGCTGTTTTTT	CASSLMAGGELFF
TRBV6-2/TRBV6-3	.	.	TRBJ2-7	TGTGCCAGCAGCGACAGGCCCTACGAGCAGTACTTC	CASSDRPYEQYF
TRBV7-9	.	many	TRBJ2-5	TGTGCCAGCAGCTTTGGGGGGATGGAGACCCAGTACTTC	CASSFGGMETQYF